This entry describes one T cell receptor beta chain. TCRdb re-derived calls from the RT-PCR reads in MiXCR, one entry per CDR3 protein. The table shows fewer than 800,000 distinct CDR3 sequences, with 12% to 15% occurring only once. In germline, CDR1 is MNHEY, CDR2 SMNVEV (reference sequence). Unmatched junction bases numbered 9, after V lost 5 bases and J lost 0 bases. The CDR3 runs 17 residues. The V call is TRBV27, the J call TRBJ1-4, with 7 positions matching TRBD1. Sequencing was performed on memory CD4+ T cells from blood. The TCR was taken from a female donor in good health, serving as a healthy control. The chain's CDR3 is CASSPPGTEATNEKLFF. In DNA, the CDR3 is TGTGCCAGCAGTCCTCCGGGGACAGAAGCAACTAATGAAAAACTGTTTTTT. The full variable domain, completed using reference TRBV27 and TRBJ1-4, is EAQVTQNPRYLITVTGKKLTVTCSQNMNHEYMSWYRQDPGLGLRQIYYSMNVEVTDKGDVPEGYKVSRKEKRNFPLILESPSPNQTSLYFCASSPPGTEATNEKLFFGSGTQLSVL.